The 20 T cell receptor beta chains presented below share a single source sample, sequenced in a study of T-cell memory formation after mild COVID-19. Using its own MiXCR run on the 5' RACE reads, TCRdb lists one record per CDR3 protein. The sample lists about 470,000 distinct CDR3 sequences, roughly 20% occurring once. The sample was PBMCs or a T cell subset sorted from them (not recorded which). The receptor set was obtained from an adult woman who had mild COVID-19 (a few samples of this study predate the infection). Cell type and time point are not known.

The V and J genes are TRBV5-5 and TRBJ1-1; D gene ambiguous. Germline CDR1 SGHKS, CDR2 YYEKEE (reference sequence). Deletions cut 6 bases from V and 7 bases from J, with 10 bases between. The CDR3 covers 11 residues. The CDR3 sequence: CASIQTGEAFF. CDR3 nucleotide sequence: TGTGCCAGCATCCAGACGGGTGAAGCTTTCTTT.

The CDR3 nucleotides are TGTGCCAGCAGTTCTGCCAGGGGCGGGGGTTACGAGCAGTACTTC. Translation: CASSSARGGGYEQYF. The J gene is TRBJ2-7, the V gene TRBV27, with D possibly matching TRBD2 (7 bases). Trimming removed 4 bases at V and 4 bases at J, with 17 bases between. There are 15 residues in the CDR3. From germline, CDR1 is MNHEY and CDR2 SMNVEV (reference sequence).

This clonotype occurred a few times. The rearrangement joins TRBV9 to TRBJ1-4, with TRBD1 as a possible D gene (5 bases). V was pared by 0 bases and J by 3 bases, with 9 bases between. Germline V lookup: CDR1 SGDLS, CDR2 YYNGEE. The CDR3 totals 15 residues. The CDR3 reads CASSVEGRSNEKLFF. In DNA form, the CDR3 reads TGTGCCAGCAGCGTAGAGGGGAGGTCTAATGAAAAACTGTTTTTT.

This clonotype was observed a few times. The chain has TRBV9 and TRBJ1-3, with TRBD1 as a possible D gene (5 bases). The V gene lost 0 bases and the J gene lost 1 base, with 5 bases spanning the gap. CDR3 length: 14 residues. Germline lookup yields CDR1 SGDLS and CDR2 YYNGEE. The CDR3 coding sequence is TGTGCCAGCAGCGTAGGACAGTCTGGAAACACCATATATTTT. This gives the protein CASSVGQSGNTIYF.

This clonotype was seen a handful of times. V gene TRBV4-1 combines with J gene TRBJ2-5, with 7 nucleotides matching TRBD2. Germline loops: CDR1 MGHRA, CDR2 YSYEKL. V gave up 4 bases and J gave up 1 base; unmatched junction bases: 9. This CDR3 comprises 16 residues. The CDR3 nucleotides are TGCGCCAGCAGCCCCGCAGTGGGGGGGATCCAAGAGACCCAGTACTTC. Protein product: CASSPAVGGIQETQYF.

This clonotype was seen a few times. The junction shows a germline mismatch at one end, possibly a read error. The chain combines TRBV6-2 or TRBV6-3 with TRBJ2-7; 8 bases agree with TRBD2. This CDR3 has 17 residues. Germline assignment: CDR1 MNHEY and CDR2 SVGEGT. CDR3 protein: CASSPLDPLLEVAGFVF. The CDR3 nucleotides are TGTGCCAGCAGTCCACTAGATCCCCTCCTTGAGGTAGCGGGGTTCGTCTTC.

This clonotype was counted only a few times. The J gene is TRBJ2-2, the V gene TRBV7-2; D perhaps matches TRBD1 (5 bases). CDR1 and CDR2 from the germline V gene are SGHTA and FQGNSA. V shed 1 base and J shed 8 bases, with 8 bases lying between them. CDR3 length equals 13 residues. CDR3 sequence: CASSLVDIGELFF. The CDR3 region has the DNA TGTGCCAGCAGCTTAGTGGACATAGGGGAGCTGTTTTTT.

The rearrangement links TRBV29-1 to TRBJ1-3; 7 bases agree with TRBD1. CDR3 length: 13 amino acids. With V trimmed by 7 bases and J by 3 bases, 6 bases remained unmatched. Germline-derived CDR1 and CDR2 are SQVTM and ANQGSEA. The CDR3 region is CSARQGGGNTIYF. The CDR3 DNA sequence: TGCAGCGCCCGACAGGGCGGTGGAAACACCATATATTTT.

The J gene is TRBJ2-3, the V gene TRBV20-1, with D possibly being TRBD1 (5 bases). CDR1 DFQATT and CDR2 SNEGSKA come from the germline V gene (reference sequence). The CDR3 runs to 15 residues. The V and J ends lost 1 base and 2 bases respectively, with 13 bases between them. The CDR3 loop is CSARADRGPTDTQYF. The DNA of the CDR3 is TGCAGTGCTAGAGCTGACAGAGGTCCCACAGATACGCAGTATTTT.

V usage is TRBV2 and J usage is TRBJ1-4, with D unresolved. Germline CDR1 and CDR2: SNHLY and FYNNEI. V lost 6 bases and J 2 bases, leaving 13 bases between the germline ends. The CDR3 contains 15 residues. CDR3 nucleotide sequence: TGTGCCAGCAGATTCCAGAGAGGGACTAATGAAAAACTGTTTTTT. As protein: CASRFQRGTNEKLFF.

The chain joins TRBV4-1 to TRBJ1-6; the match to TRBD1 covers 9 bases. Germline V gene sequence: CDR1 MGHRA, CDR2 YSYEKL. This CDR3 contains 14 residues. With 5 bases clipped from V and 8 bases from J, the junction kept 4 bases outside the gene matches. The CDR3, as DNA: TGCGCCAGCAGCTTGGGACAGGGTGATTCACCCCTCCACTTT. Protein sequence: CASSLGQGDSPLHF.

CDR3 protein: CASSLDTGQQAFF. Written as DNA, the CDR3 is TGTGCCAGCAGCTTAGACACGGGGCAACAAGCTTTCTTT. The chain couples TRBV11-1 to TRBJ1-1, with a tentative D call TRBD1 (5 bases). CDR3 length equals 13 residues. CDR1 is SGHAT and CDR2 is FQDESV in the germline V gene (reference sequence). The V end was cut by 1 base, the J end by 9 bases, with 12 bases between.

The V call is TRBV30, the J call TRBJ2-3, with no clear D. V dropped 2 bases and J dropped 6 bases, with 9 bases sitting between them. CDR1 and CDR2 (germline): GTSNPN, SVGIG (reference sequence). The length of the CDR3 is 12 residues. For the CDR3, the DNA is TGTGCCTGGAGTTTCATGTTTGATACGCAGTATTTT. The encoded protein is CAWSFMFDTQYF.

The gene calls are TRBV6-2 or TRBV6-3 and TRBJ2-7; 11 nucleotides align to TRBD2. The CDR3 is 17 amino acids. J lost 3 bases, V lost 2 bases, and 9 bases had no gene match. From germline, CDR1 is MNHEY and CDR2 SVGEGT. CDR3 sequence reads: CASSYSLGLAESYEQYF. In DNA, the CDR3 is TGTGCCAGCAGTTACAGCCTGGGACTAGCGGAGAGCTACGAGCAGTACTTC.

This clonotype showed up just a few times. The rearrangement links TRBV24-1 to TRBJ2-5, with TRBD2 matching 13 bases. This CDR3 is built from 16 residues. The V and J ends lost 3 bases and 9 bases, in that order; junction bases with no gene match: 9. Germline CDR1 is KGHDR and CDR2 is SFDVKD. The CDR3: CATSDPLGLAGDPQYF. CDR3 in DNA: TGTGCCACCAGTGATCCTCTCGGACTAGCGGGAGACCCCCAGTACTTC.

This clonotype was detected ten times or more. V gene TRBV12-3 or TRBV12-4 combines with J gene TRBJ1-1, with D uncertain. CDR3 length: 13 amino acids. V was shortened by 4 bases and J by 6 bases, with 12 bases between the two germline ends. CDR3 region: CASSYDTRAEAFF. The CDR3 coding sequence is TGTGCCAGCAGTTACGACACTAGGGCTGAAGCTTTCTTT.

This chain uses TRBV12-3 or TRBV12-4 with TRBJ2-7; TRBD1 matches 7 bases. Trimming at V came to 2 bases and at J to 9 bases, leaving 10 bases not matched to a gene. The CDR3 covers 14 residues. CDR3 DNA: TGTGCCAGCAGTTTAAGTGACAGGGCACGAGGGCAGTACTTC. Translation gives CASSLSDRARGQYF.

The V and J genes are TRBV5-1 and TRBJ2-1; a weak D match, TRBD2 (6 bases). The germline V and J ends were trimmed by 0 bases and 6 bases, with 22 bases remaining between them. This CDR3 is built from 18 residues. Germline CDR1 and CDR2: SGHRS and YFSETQ. Here the CDR3 DNA reads TGCGCCAGCAGCTTGGGACTAGGTTTTCAATCCAGGTTCAATGAGCAGTTCTTC. This gives the protein CASSLGLGFQSRFNEQFF.

This clonotype was seen a few times. CDR3 DNA: TGTGCCAGCAGCGGGGACTCCCGGGAGCAGTACTTC. Translating it yields CASSGDSREQYF. The chain links TRBV7-2 to TRBJ2-7, with D possibly TRBD2 on 6 matching bases. Looked up from germline, CDR1 is SGHTA and CDR2 is FQGNSA. The V gene lost 5 bases and the J gene lost 7 bases, with 12 bases spanning the gap. The CDR3 consists of 12 residues.

This clonotype has a handful of counts. V usage is TRBV5-1 and J usage is TRBJ2-6, with D possibly TRBD2 on 5 matching bases. The CDR3 is 16 amino acids. V was pared by 0 bases and J by 0 bases, with 7 bases between. Germline values: CDR1 SGHRS, CDR2 YFSETQ. The CDR3 DNA reads as TGCGCCAGCAGCTTGGGTCGGGGCTCTGGGGCCAACGTCCTGACTTTC. Translating it yields CASSLGRGSGANVLTF.